This record looks at one T cell receptor (beta chain) sequence and its context. The entry originates in a study of blood T cell repertoires in COVID-19. Germline-derived CDR1 and CDR2 are KGHDR and SFDVKD. The length of the CDR3 is 15 residues. J was trimmed by 4 bases and V by 4 bases; bases with no gene match: 3. The table came from immunoSEQ multiplex PCR; TCRdb's copy has only in-frame clones and leaves some out. The repertoire has approximately 110,000 clones, roughly 74% of them found once; the top ten carry about 5.5%. The origin of this receptor is a man older than 75 with COVID-19, enrolled during active disease. V is TRBV24-1 and J is TRBJ1-5, with TRBD1 matching over 10 bases. Source material: peripheral blood. CDR3: CATSEGQGLNQPQHF. Written as DNA, the CDR3 is TGTGCCACCAGTGAGGGACAGGGGTTAAATCAGCCCCAGCATTTT.